This T cell receptor (beta chain) was obtained from a study of regulatory T cells in long-lasting Graves disease. Arm-PCR of CDR3 regions and iRepertoire HTBI primers were the basis on which TCR beta libraries were built. TCRdb analysed the multiplex PCR reads with MiXCR anew, one entry per CDR3 protein. The data contain about 310,000 distinct CDR3 sequences, 15% to 20% of them singletons. Many counts were recorded for this clonotype. Its specificity is unknown. Time point denoted: newly diagnosed GD, antithyroid drugs for less than 3 months. There was RNA extracted from PBMCs, and the TCR library was made from it. The study, taken as a whole, reports: Small numbers of samples may have cut accuracy.

The CDR3 length is 15 residues. Germline V gene lookup returns CDR1 MNHEY and CDR2 SMNVEV (reference sequence). V lost 5 bases and J lost 7, with 17 bases in between. This clonotype was obtained from a female donor with Graves disease. The sample was peripheral blood mononuclear cells (PBMCs), taken at new diagnosis, from a patient treated with antithyroid drugs. This chain connects TRBV27 to TRBJ2-2; D may be TRBD1 (5 bases). In nucleotides, the CDR3 is TGTGCCAGCAGTCCGCAGACAGCCTCCTACGGGGAGCTGTTTTTT. Encoded protein: CASSPQTASYGELFF.